This T cell receptor beta chain was recorded in a study of blood T cells in healthy people across ages. Overall study findings and caveats: The unsorted PBMCs prevented any conclusive comparison of naive versus antigen-experienced cells.

This clonotype was counted a few times. Its antigen remains unidentified. Germline assignment: CDR1 MNHEY and CDR2 SVGEGT. CDR3 size: 15 residues. The V end lost 1 base, the J end lost 7 bases, and 11 bases lay between the germline ends. Samples had at least 6 million PBMCs isolated from them. Primers used in a second PCR of roughly 6 to 11 cycles were a sample-barcoded 5' primer and a J-beta primer mix. TCRdb recomputed calls from the 5' RACE reads with MiXCR, one row per CDR3 protein. The sample yields 650,000 to 700,000 distinct CDR3 sequences, around 32% seen once. Input material: blood. The sequence was collected from an elderly woman in good health. The chain employs TRBV6-2 or TRBV6-3 and TRBJ1-6, with D unclear. CDR3 DNA: TGTGCCAGCAGTTACTACCCGACCCCCAATTCACCCCTCCACTTT. The encoded protein is CASSYYPTPNSPLHF.